Shown below are 26 T cell receptor beta chains from a single sample sequenced in a study of cytomegalovirus exposure and HLA in healthy donors (dated by TCRdb to 2016 to 2017). The library was prepared using the immunoSEQ multiplex PCR assay. For the multiplex PCR, a mixture combining 60 forward primers for TCR Vbeta segments and 13 reverse primers for TCR Jbeta segments was used. TCRdb provides this immuneACCESS table in a form limited to in-frame rearrangements. Some clones are lacking; in checked studies, under half of them reflect an unresolved V gene, and why the rest are absent is not known. The sample table contains 69,000 or so clones; only one count was recorded for approximately 80% of them. Jointly, the top ten make up over 2.5% of the sample. Material: PBMCs. These receptors were obtained from a young man in good health and CMV-seronegative.

V gene TRBV7-9 combines with J gene TRBJ1-2; D is possibly TRBD1 (6 bases). V dropped 1 base and J dropped 3 bases, with 18 bases sitting between them. Germline CDR1 is SEHNR and CDR2 is FQNEAQ (reference sequence). CDR3 size: 17 residues. Here the CDR3 DNA reads TGTGCCAGCAGCTTAGAGGGGGAACTGGGGAGGGACTATGGCTACACCTTC. Residues: CASSLEGELGRDYGYTF.

The DNA for the CDR3 is TGTGCCAGCAGGCGCTTGAAGTCGGTGGAGGGAACGGTATTAATCTACGAGCAGTACTTC. Encoded protein: CASRRLKSVEGTVLIYEQYF. The chain recombines TRBV2 with TRBJ2-7; the D gene is possibly TRBD2 (6 bases). The CDR3 consists of 20 residues. Looked up from germline, CDR1 is SNHLY and CDR2 is FYNNEI. Between the trimmed V and J ends, which lost 6 bases and 3 bases, there was a span of 33 bases. The variable domain in full, with the rest retrieved from reference TRBV2 and TRBJ2-7, is EPEVTQTPSHQVTQMGQEVILRCVPISNHLYFYWYRQILGQKVEFLVSFYNNEISEKSEIFDDQFSVERPDGSNFTLKIRSTKLEDSAMYFCASRRLKSVEGTVLIYEQYFGPGTRLTVT.

The chain employs TRBV6-1 and TRBJ2-2; D not resolved. The V and J ends lost 8 bases and 0 bases respectively, with 10 bases between them. The CDR3 sequence is 14 residues long. Germline loops: CDR1 MNHNS, CDR2 SASEGT. DNA for the CDR3: TGTGCCAGCTTACGAGGAGCGAACACCGGGGAGCTGTTTTTT. Translated: CASLRGANTGELFF.

This clone was detected a few times. The genes are TRBV27 and TRBJ2-3; TRBD2 might be the D (6 bases). V dropped 5 bases and J dropped 3 bases, with 18 bases sitting between them. This CDR3 is 16 amino acids long. Germline loops: CDR1 MNHEY, CDR2 SMNVEV (reference sequence). CDR3 loop: CASSPHLTGVTDTQYF. CDR3 nucleotides: TGTGCCAGCAGTCCCCATCTAACGGGGGTAACAGATACGCAGTATTTT.

This rearrangement joins TRBV29-1 to TRBJ1-6, with TRBD1 matching 8 bases. Germline V CDR1 and CDR2: SQVTM, ANQGSEA. V trimming: 4 bases; J trimming: 5 bases; junction bases outside the gene matches: 1. The CDR3 runs to 13 residues. The CDR3 DNA reads TGCAGCGTTGGGGACAGGAATAATTCACCCCTCCACTTT. Translation gives CSVGDRNNSPLHF. The complete variable domain, with remaining parts taken from reference TRBV29-1 and TRBJ1-6, reads SAVISQKPSRDICQRGTSLTIQCQVDSQVTMMFWYRQQPGQSLTLIATANQGSEATYESGFVIDKFPISRPNLTFSTLTVSNMSPEDSSIYLCSVGDRNNSPLHFGNGTRLTVT.

The chain combines TRBV7-3 with TRBJ1-3; the D gene is possibly TRBD1 (5 bases). The CDR3 has 17 amino acids. Germline assignment: CDR1 SGHTA and CDR2 FQGTGA. Trimming shortened V by 1 base and J by 2 bases, and 15 bases separated the two germline ends. The CDR3 region is CASSLNAGEGPGNTIYF. As DNA, the CDR3 is TGTGCCAGCAGCTTAAACGCGGGAGAGGGGCCTGGAAACACCATATATTTT.

This clone has only a few counts. V gene TRBV6-1 combines with J gene TRBJ1-6; 7 bases are a match to TRBD1. CDR1 is MNHNS and CDR2 is SASEGT in the germline V gene. After removal of 0 bases from V and 5 bases from J, the junction contained 4 bases not matched to a gene. This CDR3 contains 16 residues. The CDR3: CASSEAPGGNNSPLHF. DNA for the CDR3: TGTGCCAGCAGTGAAGCTCCAGGGGGTAATAATTCACCCCTCCACTTT.

This clone was picked up a small number of times. The chain links TRBV5-1 to TRBJ2-7; D may be TRBD1 (6 bases). The germline CDR1 and CDR2 sequences are SGHRS and YFSETQ. This CDR3 spans 14 amino acids. V was cut by 4 bases and J by 5 bases, with 16 bases left in between. The DNA for the CDR3 is TGCGCCAGCAGCACCGGACAGCCCCCCCACGAGCAGTACGTC. Translated: CASSTGQPPHEQYV.

In DNA form, the CDR3 reads TGCACCAGCAGCCAAGATCCTGCGGGGAGGCCTAATGAAAAACTGTTTTTT. The encoded protein is CTSSQDPAGRPNEKLFF. This chain uses TRBV1 with TRBJ1-4. TRBV1 constitutes a pseudogene. CDR3 length equals 17 residues.

The genes are TRBV9 and TRBJ2-6; TRBD1 agrees at 11 bases. The CDR3 loop spans 23 amino acids. V was pared by 0 bases and J by 9 bases, with 26 bases of the junction left unmatched. Germline CDR1 reads SGDLS; CDR2 reads YYNGEE. CDR3 bases: TGTGCCAGCAGCGTAGGTAGGACAGGGGGCGTTCTCTCTCCCGCTCTGAAGGTCAACGTCCTGACTTTC. Encoded protein: CASSVGRTGGVLSPALKVNVLTF.

The V gene is TRBV7-8, the J gene TRBJ1-2; D might be TRBD1 (5 bases). The germline gives CDR1 SGHVS, CDR2 FQNEAQ. Trimming pared 4 bases from V and 7 bases from J, leaving 16 bases between. The CDR3 is 14 residues long. CDR3 coding DNA: TGTGCCAGCAGCTCCCCCCGGGGGTTCGGTGGCTACACCTTC. Its translation: CASSSPRGFGGYTF.

CDR3 DNA: TGCAGCGTTGGGCCCGGACACATGAACACCGGGGAGCTGTTTTTT. It codes for CSVGPGHMNTGELFF. This chain links TRBV29-1 with TRBJ2-2, with a possible D match to TRBD1 (5 bases). V shed 4 bases and J shed 1 base, with 13 bases lying between them. The CDR3 extends over 15 amino acids. Germline V gene sequence: CDR1 SQVTM, CDR2 ANQGSEA.

The genes are TRBV6-1 and TRBJ2-1; 10 positions agree with TRBD2. The CDR3 consists of 15 residues. Germline trimming cut 6 bases from V and 4 bases from J; bases unmatched to any gene: 6. CDR1 and CDR2 from the germline V gene are MNHNS and SASEGT. The CDR3 DNA reads as TGTGCCAGCAGATTACTAGCGGGGAGTTACAATGAGCAGTTCTTC. The encoded protein is CASRLLAGSYNEQFF.

The chain combines TRBV14 with TRBJ2-3, with D tentatively TRBD1 (5 bases). Germline CDR1 SGHDN, CDR2 FVKESK. The CDR3 runs to 15 residues. The V end lost 1 base, the J end lost 2 bases, and 10 bases lay between the germline ends. The CDR3 coding sequence is TGTGCCAGCAGCCAAGGCCGACAGTACACAGATACGCAGTATTTT. It yields the protein CASSQGRQYTDTQYF. The full variable domain, rest sourced from reference TRBV14 and TRBJ2-3, is EAGVTQFPSHSVIEKGQTVTLRCDPISGHDNLYWYRRVMGKEIKFLLHFVKESKQDESGMPNNRFLAERTGGTYSTLKVQPAELEDSGVYFCASSQGRQYTDTQYFGPGTRLTVL.

DNA for the CDR3: TGCGCCAGCAGCTTGGCTACCCGACAGTGGGGATCACCCCTCCACTTT. Protein product: CASSLATRQWGSPLHF. The chain is built from TRBV5-1 and TRBJ1-6, with TRBD1 as a possible D gene (5 bases). Germline V gene lookup returns CDR1 SGHRS and CDR2 YFSETQ. CDR3 length: 16 residues. V shed 0 bases and J shed 10 bases, with 17 bases lying between them. Full variable domain (outside the CDR3, taken from reference TRBV5-1 and TRBJ1-6): KAGVTQTPRYLIKTRGQQVTLSCSPISGHRSVSWYQQTPGQGLQFLFEYFSETQRNKGNFPGRFSGRQFSNSRSEMNVSTLELGDSALYLCASSLATRQWGSPLHFGNGTRLTVT.

Only a few counts were recorded for this clone. This chain uses TRBV2 with TRBJ2-5; possibly TRBD1 for D (7 bases). The germline gives CDR1 SNHLY, CDR2 FYNNEI. The length of the CDR3 is 14 residues. Trimming removed 4 bases from V and 8 bases from J, with 17 bases in between. This chain's CDR3 is CASSAPGQGGTQYF. For the CDR3, the DNA is TGTGCCAGCAGTGCACCGGGGCAGGGGGGTACCCAGTACTTC.

About this clone: The junction does not match germline at one end; this may be a read error. The chain joins TRBV5-1 to TRBJ2-1, with TRBD2 identical over 8 bases. The CDR3 consists of 13 residues. From germline, CDR1 is SGHRS and CDR2 YFSETQ. The CDR3 reads CASSFPGGNERFF. CDR3 nucleotide sequence: TGCGCCAGCAGCTTCCCGGGAGGGAATGAGCGGTTCTTC.

The chain employs TRBV2 and TRBJ2-2; the D gene is possibly TRBD2 (6 bases). The CDR3 is made up of 17 amino acids. The V gene lost 8 bases and the J gene lost 0 bases, with 19 bases spanning the gap. Germline V lookup: CDR1 SNHLY, CDR2 FYNNEI. Here the CDR3 reads CASAGGDWGTNTGELFF. DNA of the CDR3: TGTGCCAGCGCCGGGGGAGACTGGGGGACGAACACCGGGGAGCTGTTTTTT.

This clone has just a few counts. The J gene is TRBJ2-3, the V gene TRBV11-2, with D perhaps TRBD2 (5 bases). Trimming stripped 3 bases from V and 1 base from J, with 14 bases between. The V gene's germline CDR1 is SGHAT and CDR2 FQNNGV. CDR3 length equals 16 residues. The CDR3 coding sequence is TGTGCCAGCAGCTTCGGGCGGGCGGGTCGCACAGATACGCAGTATTTT. Protein product: CASSFGRAGRTDTQYF.

The chain recombines TRBV27 with TRBJ2-5; 7 nucleotides line up with TRBD2. With 7 bases clipped from V and 7 bases from J, the junction kept 18 bases outside the gene matches. The CDR3 consists of 16 residues. Looked up from germline, CDR1 is MNHEY and CDR2 is SMNVEV (reference sequence). CDR3 sequence (DNA): TGTGCCAGCACCGCTATTCCGGGACTAAAGGGAGGGACCCAGTACTTC. Its translation: CASTAIPGLKGGTQYF.

V gene TRBV25-1 combines with J gene TRBJ1-1; TRBD1 is a possible D gene (5 bases). V shed 6 bases and J shed 4 bases, with 18 bases lying between them. CDR1 is MGHDK and CDR2 is SYGVNS in the germline V gene. The CDR3 loop spans 15 amino acids. As DNA, the CDR3 is TGTGCCAGCAGGGCGCGGGGGTTAGGAAGCACTGAAGCTTTCTTT. Its translation is CASRARGLGSTEAFF.

This chain uses TRBV5-1 with TRBJ2-3; 14 bases are shared with TRBD2. Germline CDR1 reads SGHRS; CDR2 reads YFSETQ. The CDR3 is 17 amino acids. V lost 3 bases, J lost 1 base, and 4 bases stayed unmatched. The CDR3 is CASSSGLAGGRTDTQYF. As DNA, the CDR3 is TGCGCCAGCAGCTCCGGACTAGCGGGGGGCCGCACAGATACGCAGTATTTT. Complete variable domain (other parts from reference TRBV5-1 and TRBJ2-3): KAGVTQTPRYLIKTRGQQVTLSCSPISGHRSVSWYQQTPGQGLQFLFEYFSETQRNKGNFPGRFSGRQFSNSRSEMNVSTLELGDSALYLCASSSGLAGGRTDTQYFGPGTRLTVL.

This chain links TRBV5-6 with TRBJ1-2, with TRBD1 as a possible D gene (6 bases). Germline CDR1 and CDR2: SGHDT and YYEEEE. Trimming removed 0 bases at V and 1 base at J, with 16 bases between. The CDR3 consists of 17 residues. The CDR3 bases are TGTGCCAGCAGCTTGGAGCGAGGGGGACCTCATAACTATGGCTACACCTTC. This codes for CASSLERGGPHNYGYTF.

The CDR3, as DNA: TGTGCCAGCAGTTTGGACAGGGGGCGCAGCAATCAGCCCCAGCATTTT. Encoded protein: CASSLDRGRSNQPQHF. V is TRBV28 and J is TRBJ1-5; TRBD1 agrees at 11 bases. The V gene's germline CDR1 is MDHEN and CDR2 SYDVKM. This CDR3 is 16 amino acids long. Trimming cost V 3 bases and J 1 base; bases outside gene matches: 2.

This sequence joins TRBV7-2 and TRBJ2-1; 7 bases are shared with TRBD1. The V gene's germline CDR1 is SGHTA and CDR2 FQGNSA. J lost 2 bases, V lost 7 bases, and 8 bases had no gene match. CDR3 size: 15 residues. CDR3 amino acids: CASILRTGAYNEQFF. DNA for the CDR3: TGTGCCAGCATCCTACGGACAGGTGCCTACAATGAGCAGTTCTTC.

The chain recombines TRBV12-5 with TRBJ2-2, with 9 bases lining up with TRBD2. The length of the CDR3 is 16 residues. The trim removed 3 bases at V and 6 bases at J, leaving 8 bases unmatched. Looked up from germline, CDR1 is LGHNT and CDR2 is FRNRAP. CDR3 sequence (DNA): TGTGCTAGTGGTTTCTCTAGCGGGGCGAATCCCGGGGAGCTGTTTTTT. Protein sequence: CASGFSSGANPGELFF. Filled out from reference TRBV12-5 and TRBJ2-2, the complete variable domain reads DARVTQTPRHKVTEMGQEVTMRCQPILGHNTVFWYRQTMMQGLELLAYFRNRAPLDDSGMPKDRFSAEMPDATLATLKIQPSEPRDSAVYFCASGFSSGANPGELFFGEGSRLTVL.